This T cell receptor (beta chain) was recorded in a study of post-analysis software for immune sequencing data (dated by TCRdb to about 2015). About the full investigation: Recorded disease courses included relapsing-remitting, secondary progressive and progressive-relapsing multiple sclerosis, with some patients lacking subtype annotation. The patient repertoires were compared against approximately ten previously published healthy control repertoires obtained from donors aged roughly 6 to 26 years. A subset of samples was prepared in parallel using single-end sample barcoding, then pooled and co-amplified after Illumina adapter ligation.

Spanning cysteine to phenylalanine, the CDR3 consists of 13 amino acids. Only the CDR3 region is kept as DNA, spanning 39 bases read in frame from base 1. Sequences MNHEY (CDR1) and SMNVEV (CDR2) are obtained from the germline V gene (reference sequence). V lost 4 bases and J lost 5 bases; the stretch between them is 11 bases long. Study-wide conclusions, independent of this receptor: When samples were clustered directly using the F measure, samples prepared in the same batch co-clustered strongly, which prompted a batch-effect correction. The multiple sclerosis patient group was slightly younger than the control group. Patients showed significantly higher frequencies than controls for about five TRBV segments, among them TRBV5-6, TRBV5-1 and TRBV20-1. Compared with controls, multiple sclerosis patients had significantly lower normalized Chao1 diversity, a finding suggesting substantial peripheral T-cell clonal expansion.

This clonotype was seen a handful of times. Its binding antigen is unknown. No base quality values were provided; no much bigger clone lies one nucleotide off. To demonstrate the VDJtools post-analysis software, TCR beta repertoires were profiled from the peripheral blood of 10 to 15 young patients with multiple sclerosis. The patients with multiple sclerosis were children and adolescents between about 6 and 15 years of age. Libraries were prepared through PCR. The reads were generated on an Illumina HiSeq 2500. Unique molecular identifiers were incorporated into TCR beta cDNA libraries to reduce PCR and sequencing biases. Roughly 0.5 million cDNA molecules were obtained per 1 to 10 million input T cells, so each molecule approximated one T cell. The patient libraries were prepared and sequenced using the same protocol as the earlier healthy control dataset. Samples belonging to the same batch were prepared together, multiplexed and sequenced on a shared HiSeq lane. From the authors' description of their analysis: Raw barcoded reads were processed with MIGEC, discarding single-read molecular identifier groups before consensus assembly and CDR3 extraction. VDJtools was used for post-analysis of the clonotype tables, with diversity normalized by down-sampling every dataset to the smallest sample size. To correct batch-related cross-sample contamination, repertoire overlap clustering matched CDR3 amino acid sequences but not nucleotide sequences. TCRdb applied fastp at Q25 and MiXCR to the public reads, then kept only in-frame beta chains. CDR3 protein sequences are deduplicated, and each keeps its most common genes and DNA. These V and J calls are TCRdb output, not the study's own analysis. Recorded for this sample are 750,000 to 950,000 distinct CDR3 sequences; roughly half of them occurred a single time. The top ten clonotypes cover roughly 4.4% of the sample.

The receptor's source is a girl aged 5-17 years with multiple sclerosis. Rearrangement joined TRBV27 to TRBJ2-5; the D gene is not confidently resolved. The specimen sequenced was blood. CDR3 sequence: CASSSRKRETQYF. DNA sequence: TGTGCCAGCAGTTCCCGAAAGAGGGAGACCCAGTACTTC.